The 7 T cell receptor beta chains presented below share a single source sample, sequenced in a study of Tregs in tolerant kidney transplant recipients. Measured with immunoSEQ multiplex PCR; TCRdb has only the in-frame clones, and not every one. The clone table shows 25,000 or so clones, with the ten largest holding 3.5% to 4.5%. The nonmyeloablative bone marrow transplants came from related graft donors, with transient mixed chimerism. The input for sequencing was CD4+ T cells from blood (PBMCs), taken 6 months after the transplant. All receptors derive from a human patient who received a combined kidney and bone marrow transplant. Part of the T cell pool may stem from the graft donor.

Note on this clone: The read falls 3 residues short of the CDR3 end, and the missing part is taken from the germline J gene. The chain links TRBV19 to TRBJ2-4; 7 nucleotides align to TRBD1. Germline V CDR1 and CDR2: LNHDA, SQIVND (reference sequence). This CDR3 is built from 13 residues. The V and J ends lost 5 bases and 5 bases, in that order; junction bases with no gene match: 3. The CDR3 bases that were read are TGTGCCAGTAGTCCCGACAGGGAAAACATT. Its translation is CASSPDRENI. The full CDR3 reads CASSPDRENIQYF.

Comments on this clone: The read falls 3 residues short of the CDR3 end, and the missing part is taken from the germline J gene. The chain has TRBV6-1 and TRBJ2-1; TRBD2 matches 9 bases. CDR3 length: 16 amino acids. Germline CDR1 MNHNS, CDR2 SASEGT. Unmatched junction bases numbered 6, after V lost 4 bases and J lost 2 bases. The CDR3 here is CASSAGSGGPYNEQFF. The CDR3 bases that were read are TGTGCCAGCAGTGCCGGTAGCGGGGGCCCCTACAATGAG.

As to this clone: The read terminates 3 residues ahead of where the CDR3 ends, so the germline J gene completes it. The gene calls are TRBV5-1 and TRBJ2-7; 7 bases fit TRBD1. V lost 5 bases, J lost 2 bases, and 4 bases stayed unmatched. Germline V gives CDR1 SGHRS, CDR2 YFSETQ. This CDR3 is 13 amino acids long. CDR3 DNA, as far as it was read: TGCGCCAGCAGTTCGGACAGGCCCTACGAG. Translated, it gives CASSSDRPYE. The entire CDR3 reads CASSSDRPYEQYF.

To note about this clone: The observed sequence ends 3 residues before the CDR3 terminus, with the missing tail filled in from the germline J gene. The chain employs TRBV23-1 and TRBJ2-3, with 8 bases aligning to TRBD1. TRBV23-1 is given ORF status, its function remaining uncertain. The CDR3 has 16 amino acids. V gave up 6 bases and J gave up 5 bases; unmatched junction bases: 13. The chain's CDR3 is CASSPGQGELGDTQYF. The CDR3 bases that were read are TGCGCCAGCAGCCCCGGACAGGGAGAATTAGGAGATACG.

Comments on this clone: With the read ending 3 residues before the CDR3 end, the germline J gene is used to fill in that end. The chain couples TRBV7-8 to TRBJ1-1; TRBD1 aligns across 9 bases. In germline, CDR1 is SGHVS, CDR2 FQNEAQ. V lost 4 bases and J lost 0; bases outside the gene matches: 9. This CDR3 is 17 amino acids long. The CDR3 loop is CASSSRPDRGMNTEAFF. CDR3 DNA (partial): TGTGCCAGCAGCTCAAGGCCGGACAGGGGAATGAACACTGAA.

In the case of this clone: A junction boundary mismatches the germline segment, possibly from a read error. The read ends 3 residues early relative to the CDR3; the germline J gene fills the gap. The V and J genes are TRBV4-2 and TRBJ1-3; D not resolved. This CDR3 contains 15 residues. Germline loops: CDR1 LGHNA, CDR2 YNFKEQ. The DNA read from the CDR3 is TGCGCCAGCAGCCCGACGACGGGCTCTGGAAACACC. Translation gives CASSPTTGSGNT. The entire CDR3 sequence reads CASSPTTGSGNTIYF.

Notes on this clone: Read data end 3 residues before the CDR3 end; the end is taken from the germline J gene. V usage is TRBV19 and J usage is TRBJ1-6; 12 nucleotides line up with TRBD1. The CDR3 runs 16 residues. Germline V gene lookup returns CDR1 LNHDA and CDR2 SQIVND (reference sequence). V gave up 4 bases and J gave up 10 bases; unmatched junction bases: 8. This CDR3 reads CASSRGQGAIRSPLHF. The part of the CDR3 DNA that was read is TGTGCCAGTAGTAGGGGACAGGGGGCGATTCGGTCACCC. Supplemented by reference TRBV19 and TRBJ1-6, the full variable domain reads DGGITQSPKYLFRKEGQNVTLSCEQNLNHDAMYWYRQDPGQGLRLIYYSQIVNDFQKGDIAEGYSVSREKKESFPLTVTSAQKNPTAFYLCASSRGQGAIRSPLHFGNGTRLTVT.